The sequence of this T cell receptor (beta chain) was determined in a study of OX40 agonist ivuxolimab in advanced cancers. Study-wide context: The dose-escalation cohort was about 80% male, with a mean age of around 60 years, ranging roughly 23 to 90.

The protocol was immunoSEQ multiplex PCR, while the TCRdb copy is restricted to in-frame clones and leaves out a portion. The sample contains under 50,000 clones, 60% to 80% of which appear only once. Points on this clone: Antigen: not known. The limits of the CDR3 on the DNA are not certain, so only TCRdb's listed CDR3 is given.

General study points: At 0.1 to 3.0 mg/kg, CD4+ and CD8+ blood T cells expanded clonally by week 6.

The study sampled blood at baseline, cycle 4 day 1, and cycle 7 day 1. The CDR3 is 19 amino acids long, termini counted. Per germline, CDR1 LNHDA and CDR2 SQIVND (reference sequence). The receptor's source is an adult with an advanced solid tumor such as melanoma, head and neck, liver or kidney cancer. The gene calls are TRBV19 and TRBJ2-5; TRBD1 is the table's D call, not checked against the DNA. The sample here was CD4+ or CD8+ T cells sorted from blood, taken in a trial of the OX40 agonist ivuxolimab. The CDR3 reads CASSIISDVGAGFLETQYF.